This TCR beta chain was obtained from a study of beta chain features in type 1 diabetes. General observations from the study: A moderate, significant TCRB CDR3 shortening appeared in type 1 diabetes across four CD4+ subsets. TCRB repertoires of naive, central memory and Treg cells appeared more similar among patients than among healthy donors.

CD4+ naive, central memory, regulatory and stem cell-like memory cells were sorted via CD45RO/CCR7/CD25/CD127/CD95/CD27. Purities over 95% were achieved in all sorted populations. Germline V lookup: CDR1 SGHTA, CDR2 FQGTGA. The germline V and J ends were trimmed by 1 base and 2 bases, with 3 bases remaining between them. The CDR3 is 13 amino acids. Of note for this clone: What it binds is unknown.

Every isolated RNA sample was fully reverse transcribed, so sequencing captured expressed TCRB transcripts. The data were produced by immunoSEQ multiplex PCR, yet TCRdb's version contains in-frame clones alone and is incomplete. The table shows approximately 160,000 clones, with approximately 10% occurring only once. This chain joins TRBV7-3 and TRBJ1-5; the D is unclear. The sequenced sample consisted of central memory CD4+ T cells from blood. The origin of this receptor is a man in his thirties or forties with type 1 diabetes. This chain's CDR3 is CASSLRGNQPQHF. The CDR3 nucleotides read TGTGCCAGCAGCTTAAGAGGCAATCAGCCCCAGCATTTT.